This T cell receptor beta chain was sequenced during a study of cytomegalovirus exposure and HLA in healthy donors. General study findings and limits: It was reported that TCR beta sequences correctly inferred the HLA-A and HLA-B alleles for most subjects.

About this clone itself: The target antigen is unknown.

PCR amplification relied on 60 Vbeta primers (plus 13 Jbeta primers). The repertoire was sequenced with immunoSEQ multiplex PCR; TCRdb's copy has only in-frame clones and lacks some. The sample holds 150,000 or so clones, roughly 77% seen once. V shed 2 bases and J shed 7 bases, with 8 bases lying between them. This CDR3 is built from 12 residues. Germline loops: CDR1 MDHEN, CDR2 SYDVKM. This sequence was found in a man aged 30-40 years in good health and CMV-seropositive. The sequenced sample consisted of PBMCs. J is TRBJ1-2 and V is TRBV28; D ambiguous. The DNA for the CDR3 is TGTGCCAGCAGTTTACGCCTCAGTGGCTACACCTTC. Protein sequence: CASSLRLSGYTF.